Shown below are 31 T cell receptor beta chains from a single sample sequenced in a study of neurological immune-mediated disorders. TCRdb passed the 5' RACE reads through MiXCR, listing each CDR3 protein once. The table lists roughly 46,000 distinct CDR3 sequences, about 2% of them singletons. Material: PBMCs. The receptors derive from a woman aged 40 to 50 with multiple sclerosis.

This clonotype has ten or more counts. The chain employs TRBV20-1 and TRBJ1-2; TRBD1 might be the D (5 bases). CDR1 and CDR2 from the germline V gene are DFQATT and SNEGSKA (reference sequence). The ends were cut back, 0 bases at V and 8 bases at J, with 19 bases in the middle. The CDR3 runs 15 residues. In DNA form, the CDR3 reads TGCAGTGCTAGAGATCGTGGGCAGGGCTTATACGGCTACACCTTC. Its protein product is CSARDRGQGLYGYTF.

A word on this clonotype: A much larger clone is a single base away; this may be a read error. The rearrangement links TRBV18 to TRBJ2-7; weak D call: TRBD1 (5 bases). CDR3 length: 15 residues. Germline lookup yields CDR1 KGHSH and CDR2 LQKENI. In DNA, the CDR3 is TGTACCAGCTCAAGAATACAGGATTCTCCCTACGAGCAGTACTTC. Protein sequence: CTSSRIQDSPYEQYF. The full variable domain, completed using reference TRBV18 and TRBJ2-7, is NAGVMQNPRHLVRRRGQEARLRCSPMKGHSHVYWYRQLPEEGLKFMVYLQKENIIDESGMPKERFSAEFPKEGPSILRIQQVVRGDSAAYFCTSSRIQDSPYEQYFGPGTRLTVT.

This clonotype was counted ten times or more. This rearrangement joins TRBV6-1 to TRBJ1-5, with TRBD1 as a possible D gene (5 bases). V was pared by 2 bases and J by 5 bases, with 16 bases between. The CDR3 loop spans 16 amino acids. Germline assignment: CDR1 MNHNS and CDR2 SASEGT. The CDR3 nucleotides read TGTGCCAGCAGTGAACGTCATATCAGGGCGGATCAGCCCCAGCATTTT. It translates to CASSERHIRADQPQHF.

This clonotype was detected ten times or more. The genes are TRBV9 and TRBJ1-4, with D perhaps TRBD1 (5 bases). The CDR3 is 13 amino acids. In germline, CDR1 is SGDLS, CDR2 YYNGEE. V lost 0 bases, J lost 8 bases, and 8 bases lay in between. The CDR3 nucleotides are TGTGCCAGCAGCGTAGAGGAGGGGGAAAAACTGTTTTTT. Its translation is CASSVEEGEKLFF.

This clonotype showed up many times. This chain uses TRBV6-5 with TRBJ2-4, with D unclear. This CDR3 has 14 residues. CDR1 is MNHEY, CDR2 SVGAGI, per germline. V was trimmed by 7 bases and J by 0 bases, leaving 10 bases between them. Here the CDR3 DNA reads TGTGCCAGCACCTCGCCCCTAGCCAAAAACATTCAGTACTTC. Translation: CASTSPLAKNIQYF.

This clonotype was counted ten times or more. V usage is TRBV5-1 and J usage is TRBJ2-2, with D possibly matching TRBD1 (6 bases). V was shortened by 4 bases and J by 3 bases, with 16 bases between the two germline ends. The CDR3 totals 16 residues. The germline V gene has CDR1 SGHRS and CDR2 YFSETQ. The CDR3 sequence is CASSREGVLYTGELFF. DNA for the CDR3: TGCGCCAGCAGCCGAGAGGGGGTCCTATACACCGGGGAGCTGTTTTTT.

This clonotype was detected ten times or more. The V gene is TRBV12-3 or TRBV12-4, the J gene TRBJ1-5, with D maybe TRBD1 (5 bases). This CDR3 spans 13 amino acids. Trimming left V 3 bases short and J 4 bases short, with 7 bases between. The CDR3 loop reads CASSLGQNQPQHF. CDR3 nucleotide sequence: TGTGCCAGCAGTTTGGGGCAAAATCAGCCCCAGCATTTT.

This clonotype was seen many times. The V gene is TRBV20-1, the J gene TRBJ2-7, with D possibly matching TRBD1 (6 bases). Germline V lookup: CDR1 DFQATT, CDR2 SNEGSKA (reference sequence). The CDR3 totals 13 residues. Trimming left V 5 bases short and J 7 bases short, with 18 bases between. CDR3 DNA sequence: TGCAGTGCTTCCCGGACAGAGCCGGGGGAGCAGTACTTC. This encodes CSASRTEPGEQYF.

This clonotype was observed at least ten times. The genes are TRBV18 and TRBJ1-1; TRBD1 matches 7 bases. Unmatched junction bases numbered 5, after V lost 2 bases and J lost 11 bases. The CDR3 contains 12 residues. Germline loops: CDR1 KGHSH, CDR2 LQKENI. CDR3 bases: TGTGCCAGCTCACCAACAGGGGCGACGGCTTTCTTT. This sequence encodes CASSPTGATAFF. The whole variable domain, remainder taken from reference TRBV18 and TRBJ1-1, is NAGVMQNPRHLVRRRGQEARLRCSPMKGHSHVYWYRQLPEEGLKFMVYLQKENIIDESGMPKERFSAEFPKEGPSILRIQQVVRGDSAAYFCASSPTGATAFFGQGTRLTVV.

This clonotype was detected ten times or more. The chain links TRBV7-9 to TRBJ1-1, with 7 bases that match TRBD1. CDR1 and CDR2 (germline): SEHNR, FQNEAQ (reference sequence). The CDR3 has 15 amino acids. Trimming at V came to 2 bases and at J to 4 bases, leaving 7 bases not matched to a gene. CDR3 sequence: CASSLSGQLSTEAFF. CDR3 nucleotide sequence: TGTGCCAGCAGCTTATCGGGACAGTTGAGCACTGAAGCTTTCTTT.

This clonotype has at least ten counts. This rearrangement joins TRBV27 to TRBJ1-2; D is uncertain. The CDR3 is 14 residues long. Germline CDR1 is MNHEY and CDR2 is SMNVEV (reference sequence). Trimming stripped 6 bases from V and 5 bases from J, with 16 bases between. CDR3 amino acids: CASSLSFAGYGYTF. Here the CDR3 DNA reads TGTGCCAGCAGCCTATCCTTCGCCGGATATGGCTACACCTTC.

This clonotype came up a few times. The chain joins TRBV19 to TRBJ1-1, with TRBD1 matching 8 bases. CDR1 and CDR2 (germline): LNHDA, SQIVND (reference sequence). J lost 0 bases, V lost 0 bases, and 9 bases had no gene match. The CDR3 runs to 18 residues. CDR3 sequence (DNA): TGTGCCAGTAGTATAGATGGCCGGACAGGGTATTTGAACACTGAAGCTTTCTTT. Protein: CASSIDGRTGYLNTEAFF. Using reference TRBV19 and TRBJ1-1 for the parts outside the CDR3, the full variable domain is DGGITQSPKYLFRKEGQNVTLSCEQNLNHDAMYWYRQDPGQGLRLIYYSQIVNDFQKGDIAEGYSVSREKKESFPLTVTSAQKNPTAFYLCASSIDGRTGYLNTEAFFGQGTRLTVV.

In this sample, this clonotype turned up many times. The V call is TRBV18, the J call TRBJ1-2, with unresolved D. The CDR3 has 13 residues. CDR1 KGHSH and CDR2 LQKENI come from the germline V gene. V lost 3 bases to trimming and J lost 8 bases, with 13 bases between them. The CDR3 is CASSPRHGQGYTF. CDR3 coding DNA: TGTGCCAGCTCACCGAGGCACGGCCAGGGCTACACCTTC.

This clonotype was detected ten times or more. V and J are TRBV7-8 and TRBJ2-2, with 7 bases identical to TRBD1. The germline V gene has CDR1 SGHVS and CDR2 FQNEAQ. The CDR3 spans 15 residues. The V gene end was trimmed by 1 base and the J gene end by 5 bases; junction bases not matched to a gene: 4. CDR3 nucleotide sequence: TGTGCCAGCAGCTTAGGACAGGGAAGAACCGGGGAGCTGTTTTTT. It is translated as CASSLGQGRTGELFF. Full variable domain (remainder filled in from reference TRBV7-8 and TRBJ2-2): GAGVSQSPRYKVAKRGQDVALRCDPISGHVSLFWYQQALGQGPEFLTYFQNEAQLDKSGLPSDRFFAERPEGSVSTLKIQRTQQEDSAVYLCASSLGQGRTGELFFGEGSRLTVL.

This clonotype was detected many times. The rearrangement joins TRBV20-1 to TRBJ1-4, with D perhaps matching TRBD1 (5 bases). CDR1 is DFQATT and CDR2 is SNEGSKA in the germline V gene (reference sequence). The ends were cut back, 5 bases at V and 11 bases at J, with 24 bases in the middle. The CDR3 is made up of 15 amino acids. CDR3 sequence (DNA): TGCAGTGCTCCACCCCCGGCGTCAGGGTATATGAAACTGTTTTTT. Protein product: CSAPPPASGYMKLFF.

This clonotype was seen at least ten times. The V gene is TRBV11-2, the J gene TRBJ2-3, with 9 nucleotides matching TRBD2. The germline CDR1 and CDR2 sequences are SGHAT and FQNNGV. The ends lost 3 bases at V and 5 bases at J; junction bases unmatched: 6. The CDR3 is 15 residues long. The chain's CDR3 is CASSFGGGGGDTQYF. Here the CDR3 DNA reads TGTGCCAGCAGCTTTGGCGGCGGGGGGGGAGATACGCAGTATTTT. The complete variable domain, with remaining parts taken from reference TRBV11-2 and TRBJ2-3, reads EAGVAQSPRYKIIEKRQSVAFWCNPISGHATLYWYQQILGQGPKLLIQFQNNGVVDDSQLPKDRFSAERLKGVDSTLKIQPAKLEDSAVYLCASSFGGGGGDTQYFGPGTRLTVL.

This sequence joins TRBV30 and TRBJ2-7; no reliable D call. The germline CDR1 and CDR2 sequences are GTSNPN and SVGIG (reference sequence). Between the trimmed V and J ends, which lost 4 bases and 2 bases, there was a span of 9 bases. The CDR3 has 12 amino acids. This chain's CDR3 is CAWMSRTYEQYF. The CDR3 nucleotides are TGTGCCTGGATGAGCAGGACCTACGAGCAGTACTTC.

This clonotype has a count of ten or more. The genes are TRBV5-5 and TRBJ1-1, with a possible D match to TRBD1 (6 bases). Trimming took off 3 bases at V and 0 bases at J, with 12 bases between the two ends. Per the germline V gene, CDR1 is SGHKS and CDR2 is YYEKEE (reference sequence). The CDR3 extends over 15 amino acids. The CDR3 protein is CASSSDRPLNTEAFF. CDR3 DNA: TGTGCCAGCAGCTCGGACAGACCCTTGAACACTGAAGCTTTCTTT.

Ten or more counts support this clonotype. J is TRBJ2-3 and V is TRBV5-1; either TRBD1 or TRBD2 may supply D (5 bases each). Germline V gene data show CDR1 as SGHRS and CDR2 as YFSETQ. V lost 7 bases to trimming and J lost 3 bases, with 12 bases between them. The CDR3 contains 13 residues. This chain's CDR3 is CASGRGETDTQYF. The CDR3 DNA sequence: TGCGCCAGCGGGCGAGGGGAGACAGATACGCAGTATTTT. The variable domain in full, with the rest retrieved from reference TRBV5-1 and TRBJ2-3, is KAGVTQTPRYLIKTRGQQVTLSCSPISGHRSVSWYQQTPGQGLQFLFEYFSETQRNKGNFPGRFSGRQFSNSRSEMNVSTLELGDSALYLCASGRGETDTQYFGPGTRLTVL.

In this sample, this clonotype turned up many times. The CDR3 loop is CSARPSTDTQYF. Written as DNA, the CDR3 is TGCAGTGCCCGACCCAGCACAGATACGCAGTATTTT. The rearrangement joins TRBV20-1 to TRBJ2-3; D is ambiguous. V was clipped by 6 bases and J by 0 bases, with 7 bases between them. This CDR3 region has 12 residues. Germline V gives CDR1 DFQATT, CDR2 SNEGSKA (reference sequence).

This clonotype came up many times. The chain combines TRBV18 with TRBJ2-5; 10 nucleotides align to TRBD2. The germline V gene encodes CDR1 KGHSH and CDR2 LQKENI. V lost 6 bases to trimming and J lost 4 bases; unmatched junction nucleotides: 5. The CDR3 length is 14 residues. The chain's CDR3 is CASSPGTSAETQYF. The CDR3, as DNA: TGTGCCAGCTCGCCCGGGACTAGCGCAGAGACCCAGTACTTC.

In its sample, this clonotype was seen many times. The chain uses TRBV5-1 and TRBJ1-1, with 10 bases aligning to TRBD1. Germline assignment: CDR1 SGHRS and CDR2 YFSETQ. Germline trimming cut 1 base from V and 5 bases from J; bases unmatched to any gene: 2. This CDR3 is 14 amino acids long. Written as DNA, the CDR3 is TGCGCCAGCAGCTTGAGGACAGGGGGGACTGAAGCTTTCTTT. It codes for CASSLRTGGTEAFF.

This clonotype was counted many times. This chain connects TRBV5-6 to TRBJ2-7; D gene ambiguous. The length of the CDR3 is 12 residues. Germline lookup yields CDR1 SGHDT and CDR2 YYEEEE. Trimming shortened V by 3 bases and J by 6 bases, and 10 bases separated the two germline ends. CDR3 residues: CASSSRWAEQYF. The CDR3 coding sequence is TGTGCCAGCAGCTCCAGGTGGGCCGAGCAGTACTTC. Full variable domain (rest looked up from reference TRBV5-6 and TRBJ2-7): DAGVTQSPTHLIKTRGQQVTLRCSPKSGHDTVSWYQQALGQGPQFIFQYYEEEERQRGNFPDRFSGHQFPNYSSELNVNALLLGDSALYLCASSSRWAEQYFGPGTRLTVT.

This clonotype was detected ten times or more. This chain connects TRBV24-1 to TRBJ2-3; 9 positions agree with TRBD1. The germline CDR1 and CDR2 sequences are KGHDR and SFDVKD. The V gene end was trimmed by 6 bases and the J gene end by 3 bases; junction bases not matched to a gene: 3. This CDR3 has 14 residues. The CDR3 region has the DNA TGTGCCACCAGTAGGACAGGGGCGACAGATACGCAGTATTTT. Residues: CATSRTGATDTQYF.

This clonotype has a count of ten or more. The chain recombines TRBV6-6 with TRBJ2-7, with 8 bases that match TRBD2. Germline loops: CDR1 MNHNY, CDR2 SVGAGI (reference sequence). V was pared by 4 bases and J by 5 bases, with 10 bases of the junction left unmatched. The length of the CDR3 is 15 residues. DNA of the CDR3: TGTGCCAGCAGTTTCATTTTGCGGGGGGTCCACGAGCAGTACTTC. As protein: CASSFILRGVHEQYF.

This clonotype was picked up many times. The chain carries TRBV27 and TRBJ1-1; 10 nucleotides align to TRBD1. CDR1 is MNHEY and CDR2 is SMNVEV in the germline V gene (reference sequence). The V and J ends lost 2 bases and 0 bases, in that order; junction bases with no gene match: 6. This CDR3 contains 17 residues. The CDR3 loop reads CASSLKGQGTVNTEAFF. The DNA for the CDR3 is TGTGCCAGCAGTTTAAAGGGACAGGGGACGGTGAACACTGAAGCTTTCTTT.

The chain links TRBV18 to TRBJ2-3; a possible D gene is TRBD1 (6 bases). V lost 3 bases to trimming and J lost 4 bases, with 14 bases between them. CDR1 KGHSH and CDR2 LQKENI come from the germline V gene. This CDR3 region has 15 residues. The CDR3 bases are TGTGCCAGCTCACCCTCACAGGGTAACGCAGATACGCAGTATTTT. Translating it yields CASSPSQGNADTQYF.

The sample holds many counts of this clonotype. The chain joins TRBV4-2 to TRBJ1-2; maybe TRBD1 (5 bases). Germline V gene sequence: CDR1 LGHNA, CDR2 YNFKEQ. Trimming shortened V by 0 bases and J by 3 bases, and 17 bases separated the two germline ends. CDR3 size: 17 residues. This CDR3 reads CASSQDFAGNGDYGYTF. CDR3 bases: TGTGCCAGCAGCCAAGATTTCGCAGGGAATGGGGACTATGGCTACACCTTC.

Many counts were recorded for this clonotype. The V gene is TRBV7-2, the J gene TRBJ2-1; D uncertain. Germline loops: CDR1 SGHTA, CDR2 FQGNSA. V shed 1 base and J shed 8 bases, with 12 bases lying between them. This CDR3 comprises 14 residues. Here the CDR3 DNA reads TGTGCCAGCAGCTTAGGGCCGGGTGAGGATGAGCAGTTCTTC. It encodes CASSLGPGEDEQFF.

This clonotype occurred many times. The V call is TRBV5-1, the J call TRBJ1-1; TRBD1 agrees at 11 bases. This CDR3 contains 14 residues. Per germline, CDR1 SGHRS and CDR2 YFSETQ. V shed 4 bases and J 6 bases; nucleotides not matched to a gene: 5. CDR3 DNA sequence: TGCGCCAGCAGCATGGGACAGGGGGACGCTGAAGCTTTCTTT. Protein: CASSMGQGDAEAFF.

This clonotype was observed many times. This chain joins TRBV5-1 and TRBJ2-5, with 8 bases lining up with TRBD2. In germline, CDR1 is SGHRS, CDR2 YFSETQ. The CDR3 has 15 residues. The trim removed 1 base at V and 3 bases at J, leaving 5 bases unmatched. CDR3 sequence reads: CASSLLAGGEETQYF. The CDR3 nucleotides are TGCGCCAGCAGCTTGCTGGCGGGGGGTGAAGAGACCCAGTACTTC.